Presented here are 6 T cell receptor beta chains from one specimen sequenced in a study of blood T cells in healthy people across ages. Primed by a sample-barcoded 5' primer and a J-beta primer mix, a second PCR proceeded for about 6 to 12 cycles. TCRdb called the 5' RACE reads again in MiXCR, with one record for every CDR3 protein. The sample consists of about 1.6 million distinct CDR3 sequences, 30% to 35% of them appearing once. The specimen sequenced was blood. These receptors all stem from a woman in her twenties or thirties in good health.

The table lists this clonotype with many counts. This rearrangement joins TRBV4-1 to TRBJ2-5, with D perhaps TRBD2 (6 bases). V lost 0 bases and J 5 bases, leaving 19 bases between the germline ends. The CDR3 runs 17 residues. From germline, CDR1 is MGHRA and CDR2 YSYEKL. The CDR3 here is CASSQDGGTGVGETQYF. DNA of the CDR3: TGCGCCAGCAGCCAAGACGGAGGAACGGGAGTAGGTGAGACCCAGTACTTC.

The chain recombines TRBV28 with TRBJ2-5, with D unresolved. The closer fit of TRBJ2-7 to the DNA end suggests the J call may be wrong. This CDR3 region has 14 residues. CDR1 is MDHEN and CDR2 is SYDVKM in the germline V gene. The CDR3 bases are TGTGCCAGCACCCCGTCCAAATTCTCCTACGAGCAGTACTTC. It specifies CASTPSKFSYEQYF.

The V gene is TRBV12-3 or TRBV12-4, the J gene TRBJ1-2; D is perhaps TRBD1 (6 bases). The CDR3 has 14 residues. V was clipped by 5 bases and J by 13 bases, with 23 bases between them. CDR3 residues: CASSATSGGAPRTF. The CDR3 DNA reads TGTGCCAGCAGTGCAACTTCCGGGGGGGCCCCCCGCACCTTC.

The chain uses TRBV5-1 and TRBJ2-7; 12 bases agree with TRBD1. CDR1 is SGHRS and CDR2 is YFSETQ in the germline V gene. The CDR3 consists of 16 residues. V shed 0 bases, J shed 2 bases, and the junction held 3 bases outside the gene matches. The CDR3 sequence: CASSLEGQGATYEQYF. In DNA form, the CDR3 reads TGCGCCAGCAGCTTGGAGGGACAGGGGGCAACCTACGAGCAGTACTTC.

The sample holds a few counts of this clonotype. This chain uses TRBV15 with TRBJ1-5; no firm D call. The CDR3 totals 13 residues. The germline CDR1 and CDR2 sequences are LNHNV and YYDKDF (reference sequence). Between the trimmed V and J ends, which lost 5 bases and 8 bases, there was a span of 13 bases. The CDR3 reads CATSGPREEPQHF. The CDR3 DNA reads TGTGCCACCAGCGGCCCTAGGGAGGAGCCCCAGCATTTT. The full variable domain, with the rest looked up from reference TRBV15 and TRBJ1-5, is DAMVIQNPRYQVTQFGKPVTLSCSQTLNHNVMYWYQQKSSQAPKLLFHYYDKDFNNEADTPDNFQSRRPNTSFCFLDIRSPGLGDTAMYLCATSGPREEPQHFGDGTRLSIL.

J is TRBJ1-5 and V is TRBV15, with unresolved D. The CDR3 sequence is 14 residues long. Germline CDR1 is LNHNV and CDR2 is YYDKDF (reference sequence). V lost 0 bases and J 3 bases, leaving 6 bases between the germline ends. Here the CDR3 reads CATSRDGYNQPQHF. Here the CDR3 DNA reads TGTGCCACCAGCAGAGACGGGTACAATCAGCCCCAGCATTTT.